This TCR beta chain was profiled in a study of glioma-infiltrating T cells after dendritic cell vaccination. None of the glioblastoma patients had an isocitrate dehydrogenase mutation. This clone was found once. Its target is not known. Broader study findings: Estimated pretreatment TIL content predicted outcome after dendritic cell vaccination.

Input was 2 ug genomic DNA, or all available if less. Produced via immunoSEQ multiplex PCR; TCRdb's table is partial and in-frame only. Of tens of thousands of clones listed, approximately 79% are singletons. The CDR3 is made up of 14 amino acids. CDR1 LNHDA and CDR2 SQIVND come from the germline V gene (reference sequence). V was shortened by 5 bases and J by 0 bases, with 10 bases between the two germline ends. This receptor was obtained from a human donor with glioblastoma. The genes are TRBV19 and TRBJ1-1; D unresolved. The sequencing used blood, collected before dendritic cell vaccination. CDR3 sequence reads: CASSFNSMNTEAFF. The CDR3 DNA reads as TGTGCCAGTAGTTTCAACAGTATGAACACTGAAGCTTTCTTT.